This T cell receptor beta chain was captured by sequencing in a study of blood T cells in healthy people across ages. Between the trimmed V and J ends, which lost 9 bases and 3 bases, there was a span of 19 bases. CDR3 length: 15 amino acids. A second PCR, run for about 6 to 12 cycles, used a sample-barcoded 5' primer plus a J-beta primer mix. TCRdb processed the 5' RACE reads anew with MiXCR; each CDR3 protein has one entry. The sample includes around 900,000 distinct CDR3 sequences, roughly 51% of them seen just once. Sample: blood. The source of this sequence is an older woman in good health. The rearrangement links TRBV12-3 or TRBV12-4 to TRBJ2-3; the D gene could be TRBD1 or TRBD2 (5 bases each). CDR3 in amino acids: CASRWGTGITDTQYF. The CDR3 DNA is TGTGCCAGTCGTTGGGGGACCGGGATAACAGATACGCAGTATTTT.